A single sample gave rise to the 5 T cell receptor beta chains below, sequenced in a study of response to subunit inactivated influenza vaccine. TCRdb passed the RT-PCR reads through MiXCR, listing each CDR3 protein once. The sample contains around 490,000 distinct CDR3 sequences, less than 8% of which appear only once. The sample was PBMCs from blood, taken roughly 24 months after vaccination. Receptors were obtained from a man aged 50-75 years who received an inactivated influenza vaccine.

The chain combines TRBV28 with TRBJ1-5; tentative D call: TRBD1 (6 bases). The germline V and J ends were trimmed by 6 bases and 11 bases, with 11 bases remaining between them. The CDR3 consists of 11 residues. Germline V gene lookup returns CDR1 MDHEN and CDR2 SYDVKM. The chain's CDR3 is CASREGGSQHF. The CDR3, as DNA: TGTGCCAGCAGAGAGGGGGGGTCCCAGCATTTT.

Only a few counts were recorded for this clonotype. The V and J genes are TRBV5-8 and TRBJ1-1; D remains ambiguous. CDR3 length equals 14 residues. V was trimmed by 5 bases and J by 1 base, leaving 12 bases between them. CDR1 and CDR2 from the germline V gene are SGHTS and YDEGEE. CDR3 coding DNA: TGTGCCAGCAGGGCACAGCATCGGAACACTGAAGCTTTCTTT. This gives the protein CASRAQHRNTEAFF.

Many counts were recorded for this clonotype. The junction departs from the called germline gene at one end, perhaps through a read error. The chain employs TRBV5-1 and TRBJ1-1, with a tentative D call TRBD1 (5 bases). The CDR3 extends over 13 amino acids. Germline CDR1 SGHRS, CDR2 YFSETQ. The CDR3 DNA reads as TGTGCCAGCAGCCCCAGGGTGAACACTGAAGCTTTCTTT. As protein: CASSPRVNTEAFF. The whole variable domain, filled in from reference TRBV5-1 and TRBJ1-1, reads KAGVTQTPRYLIKTRGQQVTLSCSPISGHRSVSWYQQTPGQGLQFLFEYFSETQRNKGNFPGRFSGRQFSNSRSEMNVSTLELGDSALYLCASSPRVNTEAFFGQGTRLTVV.

The table lists this clonotype with a few counts. The chain joins TRBV3-1 to TRBJ2-1; 16 nucleotides align to TRBD2. Germline V gene data show CDR1 as LGHDT and CDR2 as YNNKEL (reference sequence). The length of the CDR3 is 15 residues. V was clipped by 5 bases and J by 10 bases; unmatched bases: 5. The CDR3 nucleotides are TGTGCCAGCAGCAAAGGGACTAGCGGGAGGGAAGAGCAGTTCTTC. It codes for CASSKGTSGREEQFF.

This rearrangement joins TRBV7-2 to TRBJ2-3; 7 bases fit TRBD1. Germline CDR1 is SGHTA and CDR2 is FQGNSA. The trim removed 10 bases at V and 2 bases at J, leaving 9 bases unmatched. The CDR3 covers 14 residues. The CDR3 sequence is CATSGTAYTDTQYF. DNA for the CDR3: TGTGCCACCTCCGGGACAGCCTACACAGATACGCAGTATTTT.